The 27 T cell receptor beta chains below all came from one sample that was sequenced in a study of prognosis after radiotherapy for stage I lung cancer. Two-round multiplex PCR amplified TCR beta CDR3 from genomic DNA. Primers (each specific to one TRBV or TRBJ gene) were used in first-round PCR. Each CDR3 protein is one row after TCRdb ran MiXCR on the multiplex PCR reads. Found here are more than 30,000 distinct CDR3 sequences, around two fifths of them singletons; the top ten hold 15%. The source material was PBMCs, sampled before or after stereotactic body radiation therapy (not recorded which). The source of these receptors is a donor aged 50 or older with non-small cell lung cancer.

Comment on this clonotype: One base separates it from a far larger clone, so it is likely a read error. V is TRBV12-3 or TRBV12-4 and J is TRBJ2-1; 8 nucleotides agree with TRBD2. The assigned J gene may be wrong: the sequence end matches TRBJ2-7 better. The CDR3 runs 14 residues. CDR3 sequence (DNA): TGTGCCAGCTCCCGGACTAGCTGGACCTACGAGCAGTACTTC. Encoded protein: CASSRTSWTYEQYF.

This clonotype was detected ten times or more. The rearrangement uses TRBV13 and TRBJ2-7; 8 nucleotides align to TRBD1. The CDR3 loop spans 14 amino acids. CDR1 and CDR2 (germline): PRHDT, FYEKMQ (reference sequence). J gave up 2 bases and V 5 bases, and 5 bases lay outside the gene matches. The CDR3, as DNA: TGTGCCAGCAGCACAGGACAGGGCCCCTACGAGCAGTACTTC. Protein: CASSTGQGPYEQYF.

The DNA of the CDR3 is TGTGCCAGCAGCCCGGACCCTAGCGGGAGGGGGAACAATGAGCAGTTCTTC. Encoded protein: CASSPDPSGRGNNEQFF. This sequence joins TRBV5-4 and TRBJ2-1; 12 bases match TRBD2. The CDR3 length is 17 residues. Per the germline V gene, CDR1 is SGHNT and CDR2 is YYREEE (reference sequence). The J segment lost 5 bases and the V segment lost 4 bases, leaving 10 bases of the junction unmatched.

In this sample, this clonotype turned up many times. CDR3 protein: CASRLTANTEAFF. In DNA form, the CDR3 reads TGTGCCAGCAGGTTAACAGCGAACACTGAAGCTTTCTTT. The V and J genes are TRBV2 and TRBJ1-1; D is unclear. The CDR3 covers 13 residues. V was pared by 6 bases and J by 1 base, with 9 bases between. Per the germline V gene, CDR1 is SNHLY and CDR2 is FYNNEI.

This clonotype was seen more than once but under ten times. The CDR3 protein is CSVDGFTYNEQFF. The CDR3 nucleotides read TGCAGCGTTGACGGCTTCACCTACAATGAGCAGTTCTTC. This sequence joins TRBV29-1 and TRBJ2-1; D not certain. The V end was cut by 3 bases, the J end by 2 bases, with 8 bases between. The CDR3 covers 13 residues. The V gene's germline CDR1 is SQVTM and CDR2 ANQGSEA.

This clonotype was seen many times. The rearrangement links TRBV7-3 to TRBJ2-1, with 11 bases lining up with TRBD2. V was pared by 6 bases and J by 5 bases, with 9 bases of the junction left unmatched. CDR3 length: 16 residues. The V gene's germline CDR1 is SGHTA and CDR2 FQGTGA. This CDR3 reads CASRSSSGRGDNEQFF. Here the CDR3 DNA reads TGTGCCAGCAGGTCGAGTAGCGGGAGGGGGGACAATGAGCAGTTCTTC. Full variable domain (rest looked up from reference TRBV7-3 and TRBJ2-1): GAGVSQTPSNKVTEKGKYVELRCDPISGHTALYWYRQSLGQGPEFLIYFQGTGAADDSGLPNDRFFAVRPEGSVSTLKIQRTERGDSAVYLCASRSSSGRGDNEQFFGPGTRLTVL.

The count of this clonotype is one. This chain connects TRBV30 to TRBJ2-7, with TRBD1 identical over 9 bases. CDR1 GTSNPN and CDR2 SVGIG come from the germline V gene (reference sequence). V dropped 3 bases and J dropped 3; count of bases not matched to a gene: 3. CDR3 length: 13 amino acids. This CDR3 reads CAWRKDRGYEQYF. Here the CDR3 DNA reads TGTGCCTGGAGAAAGGACAGGGGCTACGAGCAGTACTTC.

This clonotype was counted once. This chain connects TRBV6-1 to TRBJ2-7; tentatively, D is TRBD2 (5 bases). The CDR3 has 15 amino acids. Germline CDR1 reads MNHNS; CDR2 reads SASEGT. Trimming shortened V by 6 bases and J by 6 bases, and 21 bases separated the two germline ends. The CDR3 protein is CASSGGPRGWLEQYF. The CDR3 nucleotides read TGTGCCAGCAGCGGTGGACCCCGAGGGTGGCTCGAGCAGTACTTC.

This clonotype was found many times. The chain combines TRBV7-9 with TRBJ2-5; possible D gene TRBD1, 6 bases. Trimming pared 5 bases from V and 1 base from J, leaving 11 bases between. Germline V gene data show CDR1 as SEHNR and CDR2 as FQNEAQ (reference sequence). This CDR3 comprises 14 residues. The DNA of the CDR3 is TGTGCCAGCAGCGACAACAGGGTCCAAGAGACCCAGTACTTC. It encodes CASSDNRVQETQYF.

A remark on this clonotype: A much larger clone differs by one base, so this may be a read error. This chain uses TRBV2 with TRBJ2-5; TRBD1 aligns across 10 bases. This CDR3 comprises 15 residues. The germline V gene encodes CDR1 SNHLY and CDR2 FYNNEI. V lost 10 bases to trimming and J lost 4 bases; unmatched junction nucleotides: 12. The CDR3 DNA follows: TGTGCCACCGACTGGGACAGGGGTTTACGAGAGACCCAGTACTTC. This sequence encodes CATDWDRGLRETQYF.

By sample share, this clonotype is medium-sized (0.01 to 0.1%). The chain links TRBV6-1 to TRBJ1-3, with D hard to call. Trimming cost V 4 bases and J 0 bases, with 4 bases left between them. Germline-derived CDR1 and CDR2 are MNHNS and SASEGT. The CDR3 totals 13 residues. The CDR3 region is CASSVVSGNTIYF. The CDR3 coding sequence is TGTGCCAGCAGTGTCGTCTCTGGAAACACCATATATTTT.

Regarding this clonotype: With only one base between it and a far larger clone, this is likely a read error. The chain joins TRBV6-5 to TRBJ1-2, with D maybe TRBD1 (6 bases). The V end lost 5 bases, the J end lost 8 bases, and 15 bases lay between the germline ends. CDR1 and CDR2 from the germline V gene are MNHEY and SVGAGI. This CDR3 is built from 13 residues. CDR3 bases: TGTGCCAGCAGTAAGGGGGGAGTCGGGGGCTACACCTTC. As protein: CASSKGGVGGYTF.

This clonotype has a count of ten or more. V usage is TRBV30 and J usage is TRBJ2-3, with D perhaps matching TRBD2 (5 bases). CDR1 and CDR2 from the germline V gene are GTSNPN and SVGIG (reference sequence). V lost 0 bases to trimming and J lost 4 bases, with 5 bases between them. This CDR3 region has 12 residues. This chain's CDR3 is CAWSVRADTQYF. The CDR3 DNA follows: TGTGCCTGGAGTGTGAGGGCAGATACGCAGTATTTT.

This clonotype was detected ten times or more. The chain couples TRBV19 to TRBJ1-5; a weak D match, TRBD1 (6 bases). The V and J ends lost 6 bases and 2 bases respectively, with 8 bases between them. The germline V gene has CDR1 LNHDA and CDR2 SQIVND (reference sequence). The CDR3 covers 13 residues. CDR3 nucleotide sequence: TGTGCCAGTAGAGCAGGGGGCAATCAGCCCCAGCATTTT. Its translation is CASRAGGNQPQHF.

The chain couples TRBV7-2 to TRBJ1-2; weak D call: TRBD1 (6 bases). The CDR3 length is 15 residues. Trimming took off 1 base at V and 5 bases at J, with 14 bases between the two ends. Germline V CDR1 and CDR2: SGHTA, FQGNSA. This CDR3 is CASSLVQGGEYGYTF. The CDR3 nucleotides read TGTGCCAGCAGCTTAGTACAGGGAGGGGAATATGGCTACACCTTC.

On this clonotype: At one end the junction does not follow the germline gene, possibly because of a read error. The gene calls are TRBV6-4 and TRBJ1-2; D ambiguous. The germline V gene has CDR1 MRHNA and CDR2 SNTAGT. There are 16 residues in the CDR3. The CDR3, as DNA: TGTGCCAGCAGTGAAGGGAGAATGGGGATGAGCTATGTCTACACCTTC. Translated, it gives CASSEGRMGMSYVYTF.

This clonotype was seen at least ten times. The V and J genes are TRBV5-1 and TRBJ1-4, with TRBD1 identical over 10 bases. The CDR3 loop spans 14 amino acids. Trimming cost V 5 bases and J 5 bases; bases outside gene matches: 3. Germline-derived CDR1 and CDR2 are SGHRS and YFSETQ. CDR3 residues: CASSTGQGNEKLFF. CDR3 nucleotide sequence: TGCGCCAGCAGTACGGGACAGGGGAATGAAAAACTGTTTTTT.

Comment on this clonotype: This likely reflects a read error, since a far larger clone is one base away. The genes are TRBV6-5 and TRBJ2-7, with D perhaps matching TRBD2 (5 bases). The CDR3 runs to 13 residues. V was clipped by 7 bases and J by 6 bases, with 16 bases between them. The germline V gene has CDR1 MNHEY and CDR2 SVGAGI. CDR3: CASNREGSGEQYF. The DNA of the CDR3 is TGTGCCAGCAACCGAGAGGGCTCTGGCGAGCAGTACTTC.

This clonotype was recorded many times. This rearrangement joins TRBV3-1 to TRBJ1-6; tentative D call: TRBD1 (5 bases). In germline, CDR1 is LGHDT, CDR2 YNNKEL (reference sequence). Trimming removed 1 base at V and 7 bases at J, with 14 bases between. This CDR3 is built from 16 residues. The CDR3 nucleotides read TGTGCCAGCAGCCAAGTACAACAGGCGCCGAATTCACCCCTCCACTTT. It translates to CASSQVQQAPNSPLHF.

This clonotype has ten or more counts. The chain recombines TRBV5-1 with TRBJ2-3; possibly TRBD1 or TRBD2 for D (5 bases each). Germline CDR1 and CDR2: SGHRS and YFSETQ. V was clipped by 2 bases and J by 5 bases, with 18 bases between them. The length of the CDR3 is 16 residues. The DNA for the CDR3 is TGCGCCAGCAGCTTACCGTCGGGGCAGGCGGTAGATACGCAGTATTTT. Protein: CASSLPSGQAVDTQYF.

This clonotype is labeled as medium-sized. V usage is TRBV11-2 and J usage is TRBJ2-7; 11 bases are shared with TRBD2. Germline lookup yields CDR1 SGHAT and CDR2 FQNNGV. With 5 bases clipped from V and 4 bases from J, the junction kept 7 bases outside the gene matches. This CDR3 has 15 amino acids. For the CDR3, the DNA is TGTGCCAGCAGCCGCGATAGCGGGAGGGCTTACGAGCAGTACTTC. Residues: CASSRDSGRAYEQYF.

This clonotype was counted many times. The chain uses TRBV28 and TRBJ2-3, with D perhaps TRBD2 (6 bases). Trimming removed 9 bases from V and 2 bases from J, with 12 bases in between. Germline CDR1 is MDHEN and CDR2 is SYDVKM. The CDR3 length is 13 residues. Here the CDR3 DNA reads TGTGCCAGTAGCGGTTCGTTCACAGATACGCAGTATTTT. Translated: CASSGSFTDTQYF. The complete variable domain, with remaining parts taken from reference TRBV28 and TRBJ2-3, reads DVKVTQSSRYLVKRTGEKVFLECVQDMDHENMFWYRQDPGLGLRLIYFSYDVKMKEKGDIPEGYSVSREKKERFSLILESASTNQTSMYLCASSGSFTDTQYFGPGTRLTVL.

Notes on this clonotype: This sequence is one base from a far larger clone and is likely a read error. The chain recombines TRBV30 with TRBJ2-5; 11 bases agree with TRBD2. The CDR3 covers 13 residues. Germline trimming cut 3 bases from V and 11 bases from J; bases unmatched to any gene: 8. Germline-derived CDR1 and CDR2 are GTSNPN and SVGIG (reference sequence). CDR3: CAWRLAGVDEQYF. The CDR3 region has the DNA TGTGCCTGGAGACTAGCGGGAGTAGATGAGCAGTACTTC.

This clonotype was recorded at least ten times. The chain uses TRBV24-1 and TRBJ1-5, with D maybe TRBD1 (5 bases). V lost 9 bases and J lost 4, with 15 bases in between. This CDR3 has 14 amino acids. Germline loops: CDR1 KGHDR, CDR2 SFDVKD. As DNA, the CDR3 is TGTGCCACCTCGGCTCCGGGGCAAAATCAGCCCCAGCATTTT. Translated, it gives CATSAPGQNQPQHF.

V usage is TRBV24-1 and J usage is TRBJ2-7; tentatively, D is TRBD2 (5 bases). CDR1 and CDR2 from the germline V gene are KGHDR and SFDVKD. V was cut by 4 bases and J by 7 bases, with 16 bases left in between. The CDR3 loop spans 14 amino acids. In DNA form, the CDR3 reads TGTGCCACCAGTGAGGGAGTTTGGAGCTATGAGCAGTACTTC. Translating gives CATSEGVWSYEQYF.

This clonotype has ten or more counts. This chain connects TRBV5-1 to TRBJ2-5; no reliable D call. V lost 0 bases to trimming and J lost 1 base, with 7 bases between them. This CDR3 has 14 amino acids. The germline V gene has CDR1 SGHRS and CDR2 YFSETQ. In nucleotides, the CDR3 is TGCGCCAGCAGCTTGGGTTCCCCCCAAGAGACCCAGTACTTC. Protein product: CASSLGSPQETQYF.

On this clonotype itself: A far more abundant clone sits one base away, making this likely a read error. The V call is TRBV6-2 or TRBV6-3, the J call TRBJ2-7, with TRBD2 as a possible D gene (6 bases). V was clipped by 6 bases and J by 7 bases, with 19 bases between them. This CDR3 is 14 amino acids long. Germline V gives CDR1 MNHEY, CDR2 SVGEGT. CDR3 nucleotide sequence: TGTGCCAGCAGCCAAGCCGCAGAAGGGAGGGAGCAGTACTTC. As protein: CASSQAAEGREQYF.